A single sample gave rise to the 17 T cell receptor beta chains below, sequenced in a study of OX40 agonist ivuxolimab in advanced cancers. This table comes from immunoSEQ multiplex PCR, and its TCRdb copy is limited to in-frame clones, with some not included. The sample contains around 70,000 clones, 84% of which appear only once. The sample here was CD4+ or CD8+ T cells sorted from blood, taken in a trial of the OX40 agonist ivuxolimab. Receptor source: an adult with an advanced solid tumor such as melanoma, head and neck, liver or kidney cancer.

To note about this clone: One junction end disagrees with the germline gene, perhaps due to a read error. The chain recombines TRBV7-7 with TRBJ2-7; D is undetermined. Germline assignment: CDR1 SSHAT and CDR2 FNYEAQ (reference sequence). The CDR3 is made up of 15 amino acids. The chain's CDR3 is CASSLRASSAYEQYF. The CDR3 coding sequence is TGTGCTAGCAGCTTACGGGCATCCTCAGCCTACGAGCAGTACTTC.

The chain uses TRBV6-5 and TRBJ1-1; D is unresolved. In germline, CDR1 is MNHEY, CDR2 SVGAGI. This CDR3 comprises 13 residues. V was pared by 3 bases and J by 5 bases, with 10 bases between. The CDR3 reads CASSYGGRTEAFF. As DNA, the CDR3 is TGTGCCAGCAGTTATGGAGGGCGGACTGAAGCTTTCTTT.

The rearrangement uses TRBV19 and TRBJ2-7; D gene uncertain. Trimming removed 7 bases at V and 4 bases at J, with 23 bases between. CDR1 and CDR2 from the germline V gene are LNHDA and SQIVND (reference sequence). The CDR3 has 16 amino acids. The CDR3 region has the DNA TGTGCCAGTACCTACTCTAGTGGCGGATCTTCGTACGAGCAGTACTTC. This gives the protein CASTYSSGGSSYEQYF.

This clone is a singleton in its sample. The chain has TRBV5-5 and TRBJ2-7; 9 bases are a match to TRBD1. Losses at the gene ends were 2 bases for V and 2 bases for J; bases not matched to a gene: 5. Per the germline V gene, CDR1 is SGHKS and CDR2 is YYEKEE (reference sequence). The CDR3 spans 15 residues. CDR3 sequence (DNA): TGTGCCAGCAGCTTTGTCCGGGACAGGGCCTACGAGCAGTACTTC. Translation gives CASSFVRDRAYEQYF. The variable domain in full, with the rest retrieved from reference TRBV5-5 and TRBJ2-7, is DAGVTQSPTHLIKTRGQQVTLRCSPISGHKSVSWYQQVLGQGPQFIFQYYEKEERGRGNFPDRFSARQFPNYSSELNVNALLLGDSALYLCASSFVRDRAYEQYFGPGTRLTVT.

CDR3 DNA: TGTGCCAGCAGTGGTGCAGGGGGGGACAAAGAGACCCAGTACTTC. Translated: CASSGAGGDKETQYF. This chain uses TRBV6-1 with TRBJ2-5; TRBD1 or TRBD2 may be the D gene (7 bases each). This CDR3 comprises 15 residues. CDR1 is MNHNS and CDR2 is SASEGT in the germline V gene. The V gene lost 4 bases and the J gene lost 3 bases, with 15 bases spanning the gap.

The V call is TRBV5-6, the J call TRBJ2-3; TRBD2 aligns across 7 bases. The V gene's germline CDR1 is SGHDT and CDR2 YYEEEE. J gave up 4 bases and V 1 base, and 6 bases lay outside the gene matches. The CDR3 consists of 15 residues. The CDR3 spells CASSLISSGSDTQYF. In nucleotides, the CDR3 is TGTGCCAGCAGCTTGATCTCTAGCGGATCAGATACGCAGTATTTT.

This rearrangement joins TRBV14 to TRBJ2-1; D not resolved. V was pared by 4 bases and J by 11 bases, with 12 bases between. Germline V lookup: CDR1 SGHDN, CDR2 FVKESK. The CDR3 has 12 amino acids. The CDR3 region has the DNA TGTGCCAGCAGCCTACCGGGTCTCCAGCAGTTCTTC. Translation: CASSLPGLQQFF. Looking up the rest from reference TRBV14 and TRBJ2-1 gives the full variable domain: EAGVTQFPSHSVIEKGQTVTLRCDPISGHDNLYWYRRVMGKEIKFLLHFVKESKQDESGMPNNRFLAERTGGTYSTLKVQPAELEDSGVYFCASSLPGLQQFFGPGTRLTVL.

Here the CDR3 reads CASSVFGGRNTEAFF. CDR3 bases: TGCGCCAGCAGTGTATTTGGGGGCAGGAACACTGAAGCTTTCTTT. The chain employs TRBV10-2 and TRBJ1-1, with D perhaps TRBD1 (6 bases). The germline V gene encodes CDR1 WSHSY and CDR2 SAAADI. V lost 4 bases, J lost 1 base, and 13 bases lay in between. The CDR3 length is 15 residues.

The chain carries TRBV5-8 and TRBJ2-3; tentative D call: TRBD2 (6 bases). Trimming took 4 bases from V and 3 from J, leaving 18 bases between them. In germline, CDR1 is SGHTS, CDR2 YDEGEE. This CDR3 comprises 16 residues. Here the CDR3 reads CASSPGVGGRTDTQYF. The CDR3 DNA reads TGTGCCAGCAGCCCGGGAGTGGGGGGACGAACAGATACGCAGTATTTT.

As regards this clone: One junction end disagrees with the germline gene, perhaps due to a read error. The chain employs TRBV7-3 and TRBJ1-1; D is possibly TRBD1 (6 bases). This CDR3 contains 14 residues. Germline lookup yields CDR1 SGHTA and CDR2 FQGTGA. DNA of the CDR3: TGTGCCAGCAGCCTAACCTCAGGGGCCGCCGAAGCTTTCTTT. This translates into CASSLTSGAAEAFF.

CDR3 residues: CASSLGSGTDTQYF. CDR3 sequence (DNA): TGCGCCAGCAGCCTCGGGAGCGGCACAGATACGCAGTATTTT. This chain links TRBV4-3 with TRBJ2-3, with D possibly TRBD2 on 6 matching bases. CDR1 and CDR2 from the germline V gene are LGHNA and YSLEER. CDR3 length: 14 amino acids. V was shortened by 4 bases and J by 1 base, with 9 bases between the two germline ends.

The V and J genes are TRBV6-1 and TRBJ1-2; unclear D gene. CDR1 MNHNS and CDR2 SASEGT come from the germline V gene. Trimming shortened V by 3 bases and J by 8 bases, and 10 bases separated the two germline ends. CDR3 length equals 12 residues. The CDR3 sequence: CASSDTPRGYTF. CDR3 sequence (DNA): TGTGCCAGCAGTGATACACCCCGAGGCTACACCTTC.

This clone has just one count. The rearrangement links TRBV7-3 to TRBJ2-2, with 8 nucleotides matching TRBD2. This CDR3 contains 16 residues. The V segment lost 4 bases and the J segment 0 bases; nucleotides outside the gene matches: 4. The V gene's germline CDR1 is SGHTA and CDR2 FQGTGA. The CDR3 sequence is CASSSGSGANTGELFF. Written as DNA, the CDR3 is TGTGCCAGCAGCTCTGGTAGCGGGGCGAACACCGGGGAGCTGTTTTTT.

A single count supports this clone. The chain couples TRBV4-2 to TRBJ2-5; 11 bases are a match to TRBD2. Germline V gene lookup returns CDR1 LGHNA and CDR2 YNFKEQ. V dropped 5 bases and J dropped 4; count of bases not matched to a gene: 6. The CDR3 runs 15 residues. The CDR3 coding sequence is TGTGCCAGCAGCTTTCGGCTAGCGGGAGGAGAGACCCAGTACTTC. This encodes CASSFRLAGGETQYF.

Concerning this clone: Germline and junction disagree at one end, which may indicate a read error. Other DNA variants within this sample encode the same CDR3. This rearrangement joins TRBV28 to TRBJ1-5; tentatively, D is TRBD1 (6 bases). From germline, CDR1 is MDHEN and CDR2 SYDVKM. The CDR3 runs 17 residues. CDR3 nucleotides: TGCGCCAGCAGTGCCTTCCAGGGGAGGGGTTTAAATCAGCCCCAGCATTTT. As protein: CASSAFQGRGLNQPQHF.

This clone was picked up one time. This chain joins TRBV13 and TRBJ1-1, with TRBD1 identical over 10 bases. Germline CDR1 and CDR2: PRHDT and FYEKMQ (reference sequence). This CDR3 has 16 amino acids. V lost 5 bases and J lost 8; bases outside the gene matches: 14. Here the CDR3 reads CASSERQGALNGEAFF. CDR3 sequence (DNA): TGTGCCAGCAGCGAACGACAGGGGGCCCTGAACGGAGAAGCTTTCTTT.

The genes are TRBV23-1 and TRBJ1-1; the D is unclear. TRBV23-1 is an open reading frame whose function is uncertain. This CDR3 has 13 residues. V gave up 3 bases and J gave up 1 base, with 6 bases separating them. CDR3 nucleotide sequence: TGCGCCAGCAGTCATGAGGGGAACACTGAAGCTTTCTTT. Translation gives CASSHEGNTEAFF.